These 6 T cell receptor beta chains were all obtained from the same sample, sequenced in a study of blood T cell repertoires in COVID-19. The data were produced by immunoSEQ multiplex PCR, yet TCRdb's version contains in-frame clones alone and is incomplete. Counted here are roughly 150,000 clones, 87% occurring once; the ten biggest clones make up about a tenth. The sequencing sample was made of peripheral blood. Every receptor here comes from a woman between 70 and 85 years old with COVID-19, enrolled during active disease.

The rearrangement joins TRBV5-1 to TRBJ1-6; the D gene is possibly TRBD1 (5 bases). The CDR3 is made up of 14 amino acids. The germline gives CDR1 SGHRS, CDR2 YFSETQ. Trimming removed 0 bases from V and 8 bases from J, with 9 bases in between. Here the CDR3 reads CASSLGREDSPLHF. Written as DNA, the CDR3 is TGCGCCAGCAGCTTGGGCAGGGAGGATTCACCCCTCCACTTT.

V usage is TRBV7-2 and J usage is TRBJ2-1, with D possibly being TRBD1 (5 bases). The germline V gene has CDR1 SGHTA and CDR2 FQGNSA. Between the trimmed V and J ends, which lost 0 bases and 0 bases, there was a span of 9 bases. This CDR3 has 16 amino acids. The CDR3: CASSLAGAGSYNEQFF. The CDR3 DNA sequence: TGTGCCAGCAGCTTAGCTGGGGCTGGCTCCTACAATGAGCAGTTCTTC.

The genes are TRBV29-1 and TRBJ2-5; TRBD1 is a possible D gene (5 bases). The CDR3 sequence is 12 residues long. CDR1 is SQVTM, CDR2 ANQGSEA, per germline. Trimming removed 6 bases from V and 1 base from J, with 9 bases in between. CDR3 nucleotides: TGCAGCGTCAGGACACCCCAAGAGACCCAGTACTTC. It codes for CSVRTPQETQYF.

The chain employs TRBV5-1 and TRBJ2-5, with 8 bases identical to TRBD1. CDR3 length: 14 residues. Germline lookup yields CDR1 SGHRS and CDR2 YFSETQ. V shed 4 bases and J 5 bases; nucleotides not matched to a gene: 7. The CDR3 protein is CASSPRGPGETQYF. In DNA form, the CDR3 reads TGCGCCAGCAGCCCCAGGGGGCCTGGGGAGACCCAGTACTTC.

The V call is TRBV27, the J call TRBJ2-2; 7 bases are shared with TRBD1. CDR3 size: 17 residues. Germline V gene sequence: CDR1 MNHEY, CDR2 SMNVEV (reference sequence). V lost 5 bases, J lost 1 base, and 10 bases stayed unmatched. The CDR3 region is CASSPGWGTENTGELFF. As DNA, the CDR3 is TGTGCCAGCAGTCCCGGGTGGGGGACAGAGAACACCGGGGAGCTGTTTTTT.

V is TRBV3-1 (or the pseudogene TRBV3-2) and J is TRBJ2-5, with a possible D match to TRBD2 (5 bases). Germline lookup yields CDR1 LGHDT and CDR2 YNNKEL (reference sequence). The germline V and J ends were trimmed by 0 bases and 3 bases, with 20 bases remaining between them. This CDR3 comprises 18 residues. Here the CDR3 reads CASSQDGIVILIEETQYF. DNA for the CDR3: TGTGCCAGCAGCCAAGACGGGATAGTAATCTTAATCGAAGAGACCCAGTACTTC.